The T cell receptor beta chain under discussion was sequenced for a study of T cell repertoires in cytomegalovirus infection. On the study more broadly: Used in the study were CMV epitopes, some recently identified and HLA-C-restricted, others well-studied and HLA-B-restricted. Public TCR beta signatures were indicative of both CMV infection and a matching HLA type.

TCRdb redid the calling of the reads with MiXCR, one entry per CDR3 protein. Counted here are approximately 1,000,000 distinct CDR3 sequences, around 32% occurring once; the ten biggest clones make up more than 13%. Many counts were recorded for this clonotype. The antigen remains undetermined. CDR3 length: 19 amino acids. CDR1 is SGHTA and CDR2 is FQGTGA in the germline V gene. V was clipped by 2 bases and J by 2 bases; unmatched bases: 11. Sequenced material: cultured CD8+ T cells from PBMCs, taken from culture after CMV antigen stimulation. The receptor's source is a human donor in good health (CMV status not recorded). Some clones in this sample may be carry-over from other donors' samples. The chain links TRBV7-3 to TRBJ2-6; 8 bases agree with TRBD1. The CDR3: CASSLSGQTGEPGANVLTF. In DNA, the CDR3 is TGTGCCAGCAGCTTATCCGGACAGACAGGGGAACCTGGGGCCAACGTCCTGACTTTC. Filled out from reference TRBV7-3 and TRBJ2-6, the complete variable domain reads GAGVSQTPSNKVTEKGKYVELRCDPISGHTALYWYRQSLGQGPEFLIYFQGTGAADDSGLPNDRFFAVRPEGSVSTLKIQRTERGDSAVYLCASSLSGQTGEPGANVLTFGAGSRLTVL.